What follows are 23 T cell receptor beta chains derived from one specimen sequenced in a study of identical twins. TCRdb reanalysed the 5' RACE reads using MiXCR and keeps one entry per CDR3 protein. The data hold 600,000 to 700,000 distinct CDR3 sequences, with around 20% observed a single time. In addition, the sample was reused for a study of T cells expressing NK-cell markers.

Sequencing was done on a sample of PBMCs. The receptors derive from a woman aged 18 to 35 in good health.

The V gene is TRBV6-2 or TRBV6-3, the J gene TRBJ1-1; D remains ambiguous. The CDR3 length is 13 residues. Germline V CDR1 and CDR2: MNHEY, SVGEGT. With 7 bases removed from V and 4 bases from J, the gap between germline ends came to 13 bases. Written as DNA, the CDR3 is TGTGCCAGCAAACCAGGACCTTCCACTGAAGCTTTCTTT. Its protein is CASKPGPSTEAFF.

The chain is built from TRBV12-3 or TRBV12-4 and TRBJ1-3, with D uncertain. Trimming removed 10 bases from V and 1 base from J, with 5 bases in between. There are 11 residues in the CDR3. CDR3 in DNA: TGTGCCATTCCTTCTGGAAACACCATATATTTT. This codes for CAIPSGNTIYF.

The chain has TRBV20-1 and TRBJ2-2; perhaps D is TRBD1 or TRBD2 (6 bases each). V lost 2 bases and J 6 bases, leaving 16 bases between the germline ends. This CDR3 comprises 15 residues. CDR1 and CDR2 (germline): DFQATT, SNEGSKA (reference sequence). DNA of the CDR3: TGCAGTGCTAGACTATCCGGGGGCAGAGCCGGGGAGCTGTTTTTT. Translation: CSARLSGGRAGELFF.

This clonotype was counted many times. V gene TRBV7-2 combines with J gene TRBJ1-3; 8 bases line up with TRBD1. This CDR3 has 17 residues. Germline trimming cut 5 bases from V and 0 bases from J; bases unmatched to any gene: 9. Germline CDR1 and CDR2: SGHTA and FQGNSA. The DNA of the CDR3 is TGTGCCAGCAGCGTCACAGGGGGTGGGATCTCTGGAAACACCATATATTTT. This gives the protein CASSVTGGGISGNTIYF. Drawing the rest from reference TRBV7-2 and TRBJ1-3, the complete variable domain is GAGVSQSPSNKVTEKGKDVELRCDPISGHTALYWYRQSLGQGLEFLIYFQGNSAPDKSGLPSDRFSAERTGGSVSTLTIQRTQQEDSAVYLCASSVTGGGISGNTIYFGEGSWLTVV.

This clonotype was observed a few times. The rearrangement links TRBV3-1 to TRBJ2-5; TRBD2 agrees at 9 bases. The CDR3 sequence is 16 residues long. Germline CDR1 is LGHDT and CDR2 is YNNKEL (reference sequence). The junction had 11 bases not matched to a gene; V was cut back by 4 bases and J by 5 bases. The CDR3 DNA sequence: TGTGCCAGCAGCCCGACCGGGACTAGCAACGGGGAGACCCAGTACTTC. Encoded protein: CASSPTGTSNGETQYF.

This clonotype was seen only a few times. Compared with germline, one end of the junction differs, possibly owing to a read error. J is TRBJ2-1 and V is TRBV12-3 or TRBV12-4; the D gene could be TRBD1 or TRBD2 (5 bases each). There are 13 residues in the CDR3. The chain's CDR3 is CASSLGDPLGQLF. The DNA for the CDR3 is TGTGCCAGCAGTTTGGGGGACCCCTTAGGGCAGCTCTTC.

The rearrangement links TRBV25-1 to TRBJ2-7, with D maybe TRBD1 (5 bases). The CDR3 has 14 amino acids. Per germline, CDR1 MGHDK and CDR2 SYGVNS. The germline V and J ends were trimmed by 1 base and 3 bases, with 10 bases remaining between them. Written as DNA, the CDR3 is TGTGCCAGCAGTGAATTAGGGGTGGGCTACGAGCAGTACTTC. Its protein is CASSELGVGYEQYF.

This clonotype showed up many times. J is TRBJ2-7 and V is TRBV7-2; tentative D call: TRBD1 (5 bases). The V end was cut by 2 bases, the J end by 6 bases, with 8 bases between. Germline V gene lookup returns CDR1 SGHTA and CDR2 FQGNSA. This CDR3 spans 12 amino acids. The CDR3 loop is CASSLQGFEQYF. The CDR3 DNA follows: TGTGCCAGCAGCTTACAGGGTTTCGAGCAGTACTTC.

This chain uses TRBV5-1 with TRBJ2-1; 10 bases match TRBD2. Trimming cost V 4 bases and J 4 bases; bases outside gene matches: 5. CDR1 is SGHRS, CDR2 YFSETQ, per germline. This CDR3 region has 15 residues. In nucleotides, the CDR3 is TGCGCCAGCAGCACCCGAGCGGGGGGGTACAATGAGCAGTTCTTC. This encodes CASSTRAGGYNEQFF. The complete variable domain, with remaining parts taken from reference TRBV5-1 and TRBJ2-1, reads KAGVTQTPRYLIKTRGQQVTLSCSPISGHRSVSWYQQTPGQGLQFLFEYFSETQRNKGNFPGRFSGRQFSNSRSEMNVSTLELGDSALYLCASSTRAGGYNEQFFGPGTRLTVL.

The chain uses TRBV7-6 and TRBJ2-1; D is possibly TRBD2 (6 bases). CDR1 SGHVS and CDR2 FNYEAQ come from the germline V gene. This CDR3 contains 15 residues. Trimming pared 4 bases from V and 9 bases from J, leaving 19 bases between. The CDR3 region has the DNA TGTGCCAGCAGCTCCGTGGGACTCCCCGCGTTTGAGCAGTTCTTC. It is translated as CASSSVGLPAFEQFF.

This clonotype was counted at least ten times. This sequence joins TRBV30 and TRBJ1-5; no definite D call. V was trimmed by 1 base and J by 0 bases, leaving 4 bases between them. This CDR3 is 13 amino acids long. CDR1 is GTSNPN and CDR2 is SVGIG in the germline V gene (reference sequence). This CDR3 is CAWSERSNQPQHF. CDR3 coding DNA: TGTGCCTGGAGTGAGCGTAGCAATCAGCCCCAGCATTTT.

The V call is TRBV6-1, the J call TRBJ2-2, with D perhaps matching TRBD1 (6 bases). Germline V lookup: CDR1 MNHNS, CDR2 SASEGT. V shed 6 bases and J shed 4 bases, with 9 bases lying between them. This CDR3 spans 13 amino acids. CDR3 bases: TGTGCCAGCAGGATGGACAGCACCGGGGAGCTGTTTTTT. It translates to CASRMDSTGELFF.

V gene TRBV12-3 or TRBV12-4 combines with J gene TRBJ1-2; D remains ambiguous. V lost 6 bases and J lost 0, with 11 bases in between. This CDR3 contains 14 residues. The chain's CDR3 is CASSQLVTNYGYTF. CDR3 nucleotides: TGTGCCAGCAGCCAACTAGTGACTAACTATGGCTACACCTTC.

In this sample, this clonotype turned up many times. V gene TRBV7-3 combines with J gene TRBJ1-1, with 8 bases matching TRBD1. Germline lookup yields CDR1 SGHTA and CDR2 FQGTGA. V shed 2 bases and J 1 base; nucleotides not matched to a gene: 3. The CDR3 consists of 15 residues. For the CDR3, the DNA is TGTGCCAGCAGCTTACAGGGGGCAGAGAACACTGAAGCTTTCTTT. This codes for CASSLQGAENTEAFF.

The V gene is TRBV28, the J gene TRBJ1-1; D is possibly TRBD1 (6 bases). The germline V gene encodes CDR1 MDHEN and CDR2 SYDVKM. V was pared by 4 bases and J by 1 base, with 10 bases between. The length of the CDR3 is 14 residues. The CDR3, as DNA: TGTGCCAGCAGTTCCCTGGACAGGAACACTGAAGCTTTCTTT. It codes for CASSSLDRNTEAFF.

The chain joins TRBV12-5 to TRBJ2-7; TRBD2 matches 12 bases. Germline-derived CDR1 and CDR2 are LGHNT and FRNRAP. The CDR3 sequence is 15 residues long. CDR3 sequence (DNA): TGTGCCAAATCCCGCCGGACTAGCGGGGTTTACGAGCAGTACTTC. Its translation: CAKSRRTSGVYEQYF.

V usage is TRBV7-2 and J usage is TRBJ2-1; 11 positions match TRBD2. Germline CDR1 SGHTA, CDR2 FQGNSA. V lost 5 bases to trimming and J lost 4 bases; unmatched junction nucleotides: 7. The CDR3 runs to 16 residues. The CDR3 reads CASSLTGTSGYNEQFF. The CDR3 nucleotides are TGTGCCAGCAGCCTCACCGGGACTAGCGGTTACAATGAGCAGTTCTTC.

This clonotype was recorded a few times. This rearrangement joins TRBV10-3 to TRBJ2-3, with TRBD2 matching 11 bases. Germline lookup yields CDR1 ENHRY and CDR2 SYGVKD. V gave up 6 bases and J gave up 6 bases; unmatched junction bases: 8. The CDR3 consists of 15 residues. The CDR3 is CAIRDSGRAVDTQYF. The CDR3 DNA follows: TGTGCCATCAGAGATAGCGGGAGGGCCGTGGATACGCAGTATTTT.

There are a few counts of this clonotype. The gene calls are TRBV20-1 and TRBJ2-5; tentative D call: TRBD2 (6 bases). There are 13 residues in the CDR3. Germline V gene lookup returns CDR1 DFQATT and CDR2 SNEGSKA (reference sequence). V lost 1 base, J lost 5 bases, and 11 bases lay in between. The CDR3 spells CSARVGGVETQYF. CDR3 in DNA: TGCAGTGCTAGAGTGGGCGGGGTCGAGACCCAGTACTTC.

This clonotype occurred a few times. The rearrangement joins TRBV20-1 to TRBJ1-2; maybe TRBD1 (5 bases). The CDR3 runs to 13 residues. Germline CDR1 reads DFQATT; CDR2 reads SNEGSKA (reference sequence). Trimming left V 4 bases short and J 4 bases short, with 13 bases between. The CDR3 DNA sequence: TGCAGTGCTACTCCCCAAGGGGCCTATGGCTACACCTTC. Encoded protein: CSATPQGAYGYTF.

The table lists this clonotype with a few counts. The CDR3 loop reads CASSKEPRGREPEGQETQYF. For the CDR3, the DNA is TGTGCCAGCAGCAAAGAGCCCCGGGGCCGCGAACCTGAGGGGCAAGAGACCCAGTACTTC. The chain employs TRBV21-1 and TRBJ2-5; TRBD1 is taken as the D call from the table, unchecked against the DNA. TRBV21-1 is a recognized pseudogene. The length of the CDR3 is 20 residues.

The chain links TRBV4-3 to TRBJ2-6; possibly TRBD2 for D (6 bases). The CDR3 is 17 residues long. CDR1 is LGHNA, CDR2 YSLEER, per germline. The germline V and J ends were trimmed by 1 base and 5 bases, with 15 bases remaining between them. CDR3 DNA sequence: TGCGCCAGCAGCCAAGTGACCGGGAGCTACTGGGCCAACGTCCTGACTTTC. Protein: CASSQVTGSYWANVLTF.

The J gene is TRBJ2-3, the V gene TRBV7-3; D not certain. CDR1 SGHTA and CDR2 FQGTGA come from the germline V gene. Deletions cut 4 bases from V and 4 bases from J, with 9 bases between. This CDR3 is built from 13 residues. CDR3 residues: CASSSQIADTQYF. CDR3 DNA: TGTGCCAGCAGCTCCCAAATTGCAGATACGCAGTATTTT.